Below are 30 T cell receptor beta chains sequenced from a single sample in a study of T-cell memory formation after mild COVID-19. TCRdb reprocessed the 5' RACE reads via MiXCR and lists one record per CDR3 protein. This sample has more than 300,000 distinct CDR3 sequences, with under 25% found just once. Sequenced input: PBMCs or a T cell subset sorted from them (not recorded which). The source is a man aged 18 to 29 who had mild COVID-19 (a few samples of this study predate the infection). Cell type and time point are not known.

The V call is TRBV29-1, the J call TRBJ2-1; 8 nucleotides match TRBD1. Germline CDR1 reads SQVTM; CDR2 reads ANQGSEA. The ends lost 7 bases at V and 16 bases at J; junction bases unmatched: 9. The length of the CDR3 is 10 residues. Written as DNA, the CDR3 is TGCAGCGCCTCGACCAGGGGGCAATTCTTC. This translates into CSASTRGQFF.

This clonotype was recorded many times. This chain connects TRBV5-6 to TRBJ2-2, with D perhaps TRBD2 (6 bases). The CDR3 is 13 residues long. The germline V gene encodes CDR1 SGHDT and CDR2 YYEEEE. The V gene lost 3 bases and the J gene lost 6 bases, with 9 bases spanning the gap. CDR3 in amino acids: CASSYGGAGELFF. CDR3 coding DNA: TGTGCCAGCAGCTACGGGGGAGCCGGGGAGCTGTTTTTT.

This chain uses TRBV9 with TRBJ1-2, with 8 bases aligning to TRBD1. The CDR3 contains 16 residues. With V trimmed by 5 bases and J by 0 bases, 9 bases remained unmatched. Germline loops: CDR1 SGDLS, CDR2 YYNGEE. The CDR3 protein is CASRDTTGGANYGYTF. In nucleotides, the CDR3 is TGTGCCAGCAGAGATACCACAGGGGGAGCTAACTATGGCTACACCTTC.

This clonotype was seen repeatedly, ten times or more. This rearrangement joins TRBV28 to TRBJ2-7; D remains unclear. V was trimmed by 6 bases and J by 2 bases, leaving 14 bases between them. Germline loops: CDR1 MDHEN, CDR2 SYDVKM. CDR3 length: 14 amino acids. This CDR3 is CASRPPDSPYEQYV. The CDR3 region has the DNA TGTGCCAGCAGACCCCCCGATAGTCCCTACGAGCAGTACGTC.

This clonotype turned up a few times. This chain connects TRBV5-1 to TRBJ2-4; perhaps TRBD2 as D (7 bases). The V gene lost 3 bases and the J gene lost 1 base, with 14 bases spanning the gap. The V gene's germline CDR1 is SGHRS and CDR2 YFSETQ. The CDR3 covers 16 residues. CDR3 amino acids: CASSYREGMAKNIQYF. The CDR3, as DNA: TGCGCCAGCAGCTACAGGGAGGGTATGGCCAAAAACATTCAGTACTTC.

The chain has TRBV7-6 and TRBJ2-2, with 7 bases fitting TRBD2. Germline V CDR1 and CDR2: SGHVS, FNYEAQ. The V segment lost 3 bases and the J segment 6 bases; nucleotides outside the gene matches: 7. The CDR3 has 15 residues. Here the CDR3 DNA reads TGTGCCAGCAGCTTTAGGGAGGGGAGCCCCGGGGAGCTGTTTTTT. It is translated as CASSFREGSPGELFF. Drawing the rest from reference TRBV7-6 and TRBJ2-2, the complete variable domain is GAGVSQSPRYKVTKRGQDVALRCDPISGHVSLYWYRQALGQGPEFLTYFNYEAQQDKSGLPNDRFSAERPEGSISTLTIQRTEQRDSAMYRCASSFREGSPGELFFGEGSRLTVL.

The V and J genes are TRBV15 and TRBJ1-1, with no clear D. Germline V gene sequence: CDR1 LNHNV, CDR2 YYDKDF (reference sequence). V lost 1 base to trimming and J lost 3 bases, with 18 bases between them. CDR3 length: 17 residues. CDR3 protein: CATSRVEGRSSDTEAFF. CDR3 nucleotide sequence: TGTGCCACCAGCAGAGTTGAAGGGAGAAGCAGTGACACTGAAGCTTTCTTT.

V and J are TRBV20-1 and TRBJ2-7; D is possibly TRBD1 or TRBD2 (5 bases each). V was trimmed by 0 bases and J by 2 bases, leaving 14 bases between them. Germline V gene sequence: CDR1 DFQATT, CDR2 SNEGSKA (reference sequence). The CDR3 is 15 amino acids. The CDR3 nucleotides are TGCAGTGCTAGAGATCGAGGGACGGAGACCTACGAGCAGTACTTC. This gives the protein CSARDRGTETYEQYF.

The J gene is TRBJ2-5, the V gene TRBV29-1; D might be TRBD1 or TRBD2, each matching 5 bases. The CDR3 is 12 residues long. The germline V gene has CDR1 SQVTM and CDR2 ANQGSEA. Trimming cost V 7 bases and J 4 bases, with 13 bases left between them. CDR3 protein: CSAWGTGETQYF. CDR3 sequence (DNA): TGCAGCGCCTGGGGGACCGGAGAGACCCAGTACTTC.

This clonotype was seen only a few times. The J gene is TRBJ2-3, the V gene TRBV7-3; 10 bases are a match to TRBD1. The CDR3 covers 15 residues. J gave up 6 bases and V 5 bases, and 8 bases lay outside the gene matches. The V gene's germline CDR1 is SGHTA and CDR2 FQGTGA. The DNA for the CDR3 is TGTGCCAGCAGCCGGGGACAGGGGAATTGGGATACGCAGTATTTT. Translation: CASSRGQGNWDTQYF.

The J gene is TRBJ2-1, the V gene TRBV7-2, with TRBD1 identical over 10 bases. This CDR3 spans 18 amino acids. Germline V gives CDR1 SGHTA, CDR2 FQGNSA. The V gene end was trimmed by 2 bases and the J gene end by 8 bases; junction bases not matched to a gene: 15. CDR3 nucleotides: TGTGCCAGCAGCTTACGATCTCCGACAGGGGGCGACGGGGATGAGCAGTTCTTC. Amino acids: CASSLRSPTGGDGDEQFF.

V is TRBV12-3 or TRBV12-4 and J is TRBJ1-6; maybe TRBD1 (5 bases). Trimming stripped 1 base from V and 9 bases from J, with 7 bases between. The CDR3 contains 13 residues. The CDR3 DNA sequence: TGTGCCAGCAGTTTAGGGGACGGTTCACCCCTCCACTTT. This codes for CASSLGDGSPLHF.

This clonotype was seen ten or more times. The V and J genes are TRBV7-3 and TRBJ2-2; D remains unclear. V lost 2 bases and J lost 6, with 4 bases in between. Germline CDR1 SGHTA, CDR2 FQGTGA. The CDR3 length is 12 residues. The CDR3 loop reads CASSLFPGELFF. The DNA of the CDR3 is TGTGCCAGCAGCTTATTCCCCGGGGAGCTGTTTTTT.

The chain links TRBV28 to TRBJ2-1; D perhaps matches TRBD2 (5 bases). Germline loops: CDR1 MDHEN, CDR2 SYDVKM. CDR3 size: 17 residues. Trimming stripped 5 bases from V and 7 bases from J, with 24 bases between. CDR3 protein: CASSTISFALGTNEQFF. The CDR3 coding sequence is TGTGCCAGCAGTACCATTTCTTTCGCACTAGGTACGAATGAGCAGTTCTTC.

In DNA, the CDR3 is TGTGCCAGCAGCCTCCACGGGGATGAAAAACTGTTTTTT. It is translated as CASSLHGDEKLFF. The chain has TRBV7-7 and TRBJ1-4; D is uncertain. The CDR3 totals 13 residues. V dropped 5 bases and J dropped 6 bases, with 10 bases sitting between them. Germline loops: CDR1 SSHAT, CDR2 FNYEAQ (reference sequence).

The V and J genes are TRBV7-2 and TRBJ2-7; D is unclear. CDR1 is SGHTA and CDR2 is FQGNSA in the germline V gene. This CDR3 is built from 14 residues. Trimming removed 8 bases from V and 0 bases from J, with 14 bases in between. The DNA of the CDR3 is TGTGCCAGCTCCCCCGGGTCGAGCTCCTACGAGCAGTACGTC. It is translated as CASSPGSSSYEQYV.

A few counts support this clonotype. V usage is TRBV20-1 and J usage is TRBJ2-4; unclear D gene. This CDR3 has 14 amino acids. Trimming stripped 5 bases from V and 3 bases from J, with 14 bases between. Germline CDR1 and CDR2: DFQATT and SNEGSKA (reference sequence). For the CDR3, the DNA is TGCAGTGCTTACAGAGACTTGGGCAAAAACATTCAGTACTTC. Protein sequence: CSAYRDLGKNIQYF.

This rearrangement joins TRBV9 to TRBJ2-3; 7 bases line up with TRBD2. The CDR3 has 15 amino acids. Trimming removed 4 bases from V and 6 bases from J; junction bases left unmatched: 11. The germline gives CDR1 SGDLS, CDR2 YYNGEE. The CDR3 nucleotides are TGTGCCAGCAGCCGGACTAGTTTAGACGTGGATACGCAGTATTTT. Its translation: CASSRTSLDVDTQYF.

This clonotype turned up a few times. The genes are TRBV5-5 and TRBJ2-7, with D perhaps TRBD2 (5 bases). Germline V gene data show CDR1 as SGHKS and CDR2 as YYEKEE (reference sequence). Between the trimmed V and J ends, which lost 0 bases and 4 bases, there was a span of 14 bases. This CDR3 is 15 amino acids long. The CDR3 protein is CASSLAGSIAYEQYF. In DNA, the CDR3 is TGTGCCAGCAGCTTGGCTGGGAGCATCGCGTACGAGCAGTACTTC.

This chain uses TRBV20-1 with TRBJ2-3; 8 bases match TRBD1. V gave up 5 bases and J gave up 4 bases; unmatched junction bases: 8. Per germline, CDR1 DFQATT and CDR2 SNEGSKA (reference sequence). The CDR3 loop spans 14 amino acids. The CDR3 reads CSASGGAVPDTQYF. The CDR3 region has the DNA TGCAGTGCTTCAGGGGGCGCGGTCCCAGATACGCAGTATTTT.

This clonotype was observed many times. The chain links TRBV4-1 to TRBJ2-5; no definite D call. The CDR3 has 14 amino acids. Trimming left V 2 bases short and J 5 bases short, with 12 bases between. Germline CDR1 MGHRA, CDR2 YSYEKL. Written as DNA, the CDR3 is TGCGCCAGCAGCCAAAGGGCCCTGTGGGAGACCCAGTACTTC. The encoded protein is CASSQRALWETQYF.

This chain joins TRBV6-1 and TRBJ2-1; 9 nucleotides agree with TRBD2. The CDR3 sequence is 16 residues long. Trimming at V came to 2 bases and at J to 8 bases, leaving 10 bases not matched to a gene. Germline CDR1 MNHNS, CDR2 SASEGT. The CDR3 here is CASSESSAGGPDEQFF. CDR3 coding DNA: TGTGCCAGCAGTGAAAGCTCGGCGGGGGGGCCCGATGAGCAGTTCTTC.

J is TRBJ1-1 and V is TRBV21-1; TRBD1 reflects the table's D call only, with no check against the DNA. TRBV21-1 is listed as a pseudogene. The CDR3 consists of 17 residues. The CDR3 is CASSPLIGQGTNTEAFF. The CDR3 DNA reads TGTGCCAGCAGCCCCCTAATAGGACAGGGGACGAACACTGAAGCTTTCTTT.

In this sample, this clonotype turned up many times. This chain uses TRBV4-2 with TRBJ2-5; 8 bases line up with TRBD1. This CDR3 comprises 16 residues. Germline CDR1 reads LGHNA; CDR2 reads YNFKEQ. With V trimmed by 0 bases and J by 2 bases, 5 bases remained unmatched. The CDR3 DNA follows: TGTGCCAGCAGCCAAGATGGACAGGGCGGACAAGAGACCCAGTACTTC. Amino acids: CASSQDGQGGQETQYF.

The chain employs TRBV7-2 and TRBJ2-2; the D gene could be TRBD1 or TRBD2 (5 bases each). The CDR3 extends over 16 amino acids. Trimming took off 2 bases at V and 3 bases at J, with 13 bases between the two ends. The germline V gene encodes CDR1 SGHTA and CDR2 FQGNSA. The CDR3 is CASSLLRGPHTGELFF. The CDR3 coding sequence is TGTGCCAGCAGCTTATTAAGGGGACCCCACACCGGGGAGCTGTTTTTT.

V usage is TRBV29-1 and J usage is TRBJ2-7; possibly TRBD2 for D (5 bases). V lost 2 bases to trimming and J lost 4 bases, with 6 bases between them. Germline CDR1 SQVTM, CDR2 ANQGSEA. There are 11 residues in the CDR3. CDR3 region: CSVESGYEQYV. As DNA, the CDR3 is TGCAGCGTTGAAAGCGGATACGAGCAGTACGTC.

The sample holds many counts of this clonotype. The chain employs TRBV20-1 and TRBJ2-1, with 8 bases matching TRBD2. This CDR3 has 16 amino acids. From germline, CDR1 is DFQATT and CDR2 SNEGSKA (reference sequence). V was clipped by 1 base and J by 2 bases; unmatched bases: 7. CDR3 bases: TGCAGTGCTAGAGCTCGGGAGGGGTTCCCCTACAATGAGCAGTTCTTC. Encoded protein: CSARAREGFPYNEQFF.

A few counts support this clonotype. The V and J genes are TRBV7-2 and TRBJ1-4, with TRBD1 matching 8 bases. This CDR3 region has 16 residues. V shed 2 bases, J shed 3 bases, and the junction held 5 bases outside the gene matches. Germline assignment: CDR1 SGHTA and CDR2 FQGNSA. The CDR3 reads CASSLQGAAANEKLFF. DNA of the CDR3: TGTGCCAGCAGCTTACAGGGGGCTGCGGCTAATGAAAAACTGTTTTTT.

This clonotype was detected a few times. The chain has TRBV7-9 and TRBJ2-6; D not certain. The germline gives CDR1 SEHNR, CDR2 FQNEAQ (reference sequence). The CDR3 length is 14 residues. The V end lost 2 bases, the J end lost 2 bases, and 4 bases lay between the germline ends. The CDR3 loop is CASSLIPGANVLTF. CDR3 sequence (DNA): TGTGCCAGCAGCTTAATCCCTGGGGCCAACGTCCTGACTTTC.

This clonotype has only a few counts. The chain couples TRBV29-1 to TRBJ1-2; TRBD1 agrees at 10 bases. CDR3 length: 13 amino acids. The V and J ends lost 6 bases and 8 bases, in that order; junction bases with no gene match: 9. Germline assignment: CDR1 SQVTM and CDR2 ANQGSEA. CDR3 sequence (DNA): TGCAGCGTCGGGACAGGGGCCGGTTGGGGCTACACCTTC. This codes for CSVGTGAGWGYTF.